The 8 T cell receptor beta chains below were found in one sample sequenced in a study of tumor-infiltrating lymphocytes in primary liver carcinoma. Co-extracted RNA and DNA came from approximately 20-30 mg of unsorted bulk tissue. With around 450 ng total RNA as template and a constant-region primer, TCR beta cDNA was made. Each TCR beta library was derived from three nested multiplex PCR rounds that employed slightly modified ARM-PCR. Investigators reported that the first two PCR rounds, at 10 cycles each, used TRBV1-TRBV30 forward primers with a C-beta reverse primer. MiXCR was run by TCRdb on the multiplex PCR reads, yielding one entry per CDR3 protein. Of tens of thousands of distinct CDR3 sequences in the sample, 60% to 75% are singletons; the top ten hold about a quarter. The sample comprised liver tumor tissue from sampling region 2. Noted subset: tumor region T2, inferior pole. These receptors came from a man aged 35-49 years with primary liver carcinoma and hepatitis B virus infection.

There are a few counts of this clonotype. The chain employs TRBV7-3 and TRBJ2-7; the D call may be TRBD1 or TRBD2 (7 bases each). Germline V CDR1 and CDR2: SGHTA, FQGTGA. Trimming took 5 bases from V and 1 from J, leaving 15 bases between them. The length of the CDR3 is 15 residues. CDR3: CASSPQGGTSYEQYF. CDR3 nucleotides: TGTGCCAGCAGCCCGCAGGGGGGGACTTCCTACGAGCAGTACTTC.

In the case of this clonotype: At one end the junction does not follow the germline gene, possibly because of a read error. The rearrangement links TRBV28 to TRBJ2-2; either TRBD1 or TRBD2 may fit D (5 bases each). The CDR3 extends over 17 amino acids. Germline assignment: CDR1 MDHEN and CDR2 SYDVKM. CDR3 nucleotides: TGTGCCAGCACCGTATATGGTGGGGGTCCTGGGACCGGAGAGCTGTTTTTT. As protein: CASTVYGGGPGTGELFF.

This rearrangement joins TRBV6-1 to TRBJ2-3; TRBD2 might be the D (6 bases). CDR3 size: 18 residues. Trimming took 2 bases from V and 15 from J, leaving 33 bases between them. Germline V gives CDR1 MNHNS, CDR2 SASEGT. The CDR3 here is CASSEPASVPYSTDRQYF. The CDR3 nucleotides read TGTGCCAGCAGTGAACCAGCTAGCGTGCCGTATAGCACAGATAGGCAATATTTT.

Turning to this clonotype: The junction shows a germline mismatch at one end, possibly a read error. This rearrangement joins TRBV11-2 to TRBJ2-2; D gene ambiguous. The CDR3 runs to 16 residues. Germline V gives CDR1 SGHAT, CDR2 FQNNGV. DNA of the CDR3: TGCGCCAGCAGCTTAGTGGCGCTATGGGGAACCGGGGAGCTGTTTTTT. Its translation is CASSLVALWGTGELFF.

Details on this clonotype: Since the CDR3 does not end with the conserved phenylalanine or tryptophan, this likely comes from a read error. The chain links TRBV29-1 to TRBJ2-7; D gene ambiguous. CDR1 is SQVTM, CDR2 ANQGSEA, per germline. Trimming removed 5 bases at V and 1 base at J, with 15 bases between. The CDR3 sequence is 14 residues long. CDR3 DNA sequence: TGCAGCGTTTACGGTCAGACCAGTTCCTACGAGCAGTACTCC. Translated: CSVYGQTSSYEQYS.

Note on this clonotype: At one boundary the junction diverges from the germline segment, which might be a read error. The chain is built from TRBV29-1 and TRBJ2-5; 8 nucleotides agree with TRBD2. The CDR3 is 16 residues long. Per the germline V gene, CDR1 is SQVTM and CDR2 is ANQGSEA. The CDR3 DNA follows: TGCAGTGTCGATAGCGGGACTTGCGGGAGTATTGGGACCCAATACTTC. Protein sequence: CSVDSGTCGSIGTQYF.

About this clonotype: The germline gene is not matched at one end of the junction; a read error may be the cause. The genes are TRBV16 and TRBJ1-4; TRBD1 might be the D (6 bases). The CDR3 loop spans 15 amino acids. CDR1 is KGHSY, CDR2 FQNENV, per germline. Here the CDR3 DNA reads TGTGCCAGCAGCCAATCGGGGGCAACGAATGAAAAACTGTCTTTT. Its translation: CASSQSGATNEKLSF.

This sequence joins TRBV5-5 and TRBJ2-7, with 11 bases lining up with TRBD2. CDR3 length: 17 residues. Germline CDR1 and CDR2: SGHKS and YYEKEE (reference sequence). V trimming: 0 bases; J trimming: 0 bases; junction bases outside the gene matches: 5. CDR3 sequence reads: CASSLALAGGGSYEQYF. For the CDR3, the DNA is TGTGCCAGCAGCTTGGCGCTAGCGGGAGGAGGCTCCTACGAGCAGTACTTC.